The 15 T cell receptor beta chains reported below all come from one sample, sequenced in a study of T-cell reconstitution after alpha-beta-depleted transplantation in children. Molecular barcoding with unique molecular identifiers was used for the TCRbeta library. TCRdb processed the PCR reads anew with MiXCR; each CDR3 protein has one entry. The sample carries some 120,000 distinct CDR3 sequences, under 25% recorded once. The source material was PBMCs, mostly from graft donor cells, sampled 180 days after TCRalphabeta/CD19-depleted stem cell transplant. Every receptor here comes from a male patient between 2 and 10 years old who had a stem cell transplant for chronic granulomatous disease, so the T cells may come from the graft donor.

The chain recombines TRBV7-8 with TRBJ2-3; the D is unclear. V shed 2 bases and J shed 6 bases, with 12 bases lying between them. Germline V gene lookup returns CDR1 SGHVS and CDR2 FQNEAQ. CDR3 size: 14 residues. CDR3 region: CASSLRTLGDTQYF. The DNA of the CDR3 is TGTGCCAGCAGCTTAAGGACGTTAGGGGATACGCAGTATTTT.

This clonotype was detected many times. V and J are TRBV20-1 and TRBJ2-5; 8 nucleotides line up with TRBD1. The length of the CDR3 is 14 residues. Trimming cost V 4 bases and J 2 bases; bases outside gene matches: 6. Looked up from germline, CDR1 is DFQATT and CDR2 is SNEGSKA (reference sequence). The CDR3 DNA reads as TGCAGTGCTAAGGAAACAGGGGGACAAGAGACCCAGTACTTC. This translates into CSAKETGGQETQYF.

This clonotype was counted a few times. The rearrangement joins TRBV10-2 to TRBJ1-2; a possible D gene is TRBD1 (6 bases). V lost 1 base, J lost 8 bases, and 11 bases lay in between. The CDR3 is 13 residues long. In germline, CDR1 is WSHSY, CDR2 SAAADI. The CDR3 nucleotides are TGCGCCAGCAGTGAGTTGGCAGGGGAAGGCTACACCTTC. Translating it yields CASSELAGEGYTF.

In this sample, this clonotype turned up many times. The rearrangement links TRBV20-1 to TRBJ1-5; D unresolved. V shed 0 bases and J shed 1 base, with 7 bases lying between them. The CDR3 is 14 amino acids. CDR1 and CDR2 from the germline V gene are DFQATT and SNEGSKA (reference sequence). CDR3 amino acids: CSARDRDSNQPQHF. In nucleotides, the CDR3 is TGCAGTGCTAGAGATCGCGACAGCAATCAGCCCCAGCATTTT.

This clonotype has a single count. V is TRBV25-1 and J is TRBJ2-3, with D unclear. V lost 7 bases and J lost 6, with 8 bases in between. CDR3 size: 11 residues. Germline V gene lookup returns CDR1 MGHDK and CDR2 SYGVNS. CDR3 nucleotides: TGTGCCAGCACACCTGGGGATACGCAGTATTTT. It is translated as CASTPGDTQYF.

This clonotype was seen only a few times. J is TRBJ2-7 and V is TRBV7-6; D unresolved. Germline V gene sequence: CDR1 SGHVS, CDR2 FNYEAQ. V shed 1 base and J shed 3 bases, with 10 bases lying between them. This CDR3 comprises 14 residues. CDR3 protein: CASSLGVRVYEQYF. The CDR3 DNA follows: TGTGCCAGCAGCTTAGGGGTCCGGGTCTACGAGCAGTACTTC.

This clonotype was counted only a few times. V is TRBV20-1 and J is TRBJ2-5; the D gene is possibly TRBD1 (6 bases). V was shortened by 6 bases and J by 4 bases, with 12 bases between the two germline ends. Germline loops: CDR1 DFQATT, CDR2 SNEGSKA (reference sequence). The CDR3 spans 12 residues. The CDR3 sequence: CSAPKQGETQYF. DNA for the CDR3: TGCAGTGCCCCTAAACAGGGAGAGACCCAGTACTTC.

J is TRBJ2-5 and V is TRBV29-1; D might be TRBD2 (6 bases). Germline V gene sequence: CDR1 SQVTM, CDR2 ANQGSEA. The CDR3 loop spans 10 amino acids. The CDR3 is CRPFSWGGYF. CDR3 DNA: TGCCGACCCTTTTCTTGGGGAGGTTACTTC.

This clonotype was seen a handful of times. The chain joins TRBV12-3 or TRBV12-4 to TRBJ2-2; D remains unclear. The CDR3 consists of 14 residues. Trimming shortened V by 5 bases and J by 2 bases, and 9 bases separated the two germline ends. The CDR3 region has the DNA TGTGCCAGCAGTCAAAGACACAACACCGGGGAGCTGTTTTTT. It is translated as CASSQRHNTGELFF.

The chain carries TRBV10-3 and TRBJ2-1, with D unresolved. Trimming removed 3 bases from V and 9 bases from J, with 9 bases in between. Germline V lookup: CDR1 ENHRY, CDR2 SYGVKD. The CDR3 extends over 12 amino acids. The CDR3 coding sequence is TGTGCCATCAGTGACACGGTCGGTGAGCAGTTCTTC. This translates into CAISDTVGEQFF.

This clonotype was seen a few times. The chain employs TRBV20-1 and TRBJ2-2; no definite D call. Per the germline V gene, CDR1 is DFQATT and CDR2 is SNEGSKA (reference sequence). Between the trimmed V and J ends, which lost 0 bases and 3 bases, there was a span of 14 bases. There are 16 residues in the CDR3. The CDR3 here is CSARDQYRGDTGELFF. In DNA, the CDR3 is TGCAGTGCTAGAGATCAGTACCGTGGGGACACCGGGGAGCTGTTTTTT.

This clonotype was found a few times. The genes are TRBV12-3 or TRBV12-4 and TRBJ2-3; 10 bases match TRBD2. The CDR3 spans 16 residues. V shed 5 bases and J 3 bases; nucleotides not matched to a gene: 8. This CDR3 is CASSALAGKVTDTQYF. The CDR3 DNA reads TGTGCCAGCAGTGCACTAGCGGGAAAAGTGACAGATACGCAGTATTTT.

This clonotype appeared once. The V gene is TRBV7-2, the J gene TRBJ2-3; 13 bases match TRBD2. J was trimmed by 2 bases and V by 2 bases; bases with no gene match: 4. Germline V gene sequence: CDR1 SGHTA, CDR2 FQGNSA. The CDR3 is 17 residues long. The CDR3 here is CASSLLGLAGYTDTQYF. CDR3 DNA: TGTGCCAGCAGCTTATTGGGACTAGCGGGATACACAGATACGCAGTATTTT.

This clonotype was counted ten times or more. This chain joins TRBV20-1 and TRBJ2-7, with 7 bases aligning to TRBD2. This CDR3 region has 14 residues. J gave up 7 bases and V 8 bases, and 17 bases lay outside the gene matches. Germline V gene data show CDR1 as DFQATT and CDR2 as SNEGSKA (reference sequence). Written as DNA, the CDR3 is TGCAGTCCTCTAGCGGCGGGAGCCGTTTATGAGCAGTACTTC. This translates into CSPLAAGAVYEQYF.

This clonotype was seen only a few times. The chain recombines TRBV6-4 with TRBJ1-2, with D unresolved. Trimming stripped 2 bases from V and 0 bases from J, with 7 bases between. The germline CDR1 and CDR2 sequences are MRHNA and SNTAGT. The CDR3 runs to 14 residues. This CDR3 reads CASSDGEANYGYTF. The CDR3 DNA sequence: TGTGCCAGCAGTGACGGGGAGGCTAACTATGGCTACACCTTC.